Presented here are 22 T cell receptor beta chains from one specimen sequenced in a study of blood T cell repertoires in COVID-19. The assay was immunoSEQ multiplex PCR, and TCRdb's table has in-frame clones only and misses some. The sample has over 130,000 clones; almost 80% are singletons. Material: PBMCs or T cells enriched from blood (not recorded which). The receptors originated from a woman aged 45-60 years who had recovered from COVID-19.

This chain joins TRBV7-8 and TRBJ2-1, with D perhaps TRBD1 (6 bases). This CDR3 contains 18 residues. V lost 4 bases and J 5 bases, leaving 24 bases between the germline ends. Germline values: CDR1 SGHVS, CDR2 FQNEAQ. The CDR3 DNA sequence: TGTGCCAGCAGCTCCCAAAGGACAGCAGGATATAGAGACAATGAGCAGTTCTTC. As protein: CASSSQRTAGYRDNEQFF.

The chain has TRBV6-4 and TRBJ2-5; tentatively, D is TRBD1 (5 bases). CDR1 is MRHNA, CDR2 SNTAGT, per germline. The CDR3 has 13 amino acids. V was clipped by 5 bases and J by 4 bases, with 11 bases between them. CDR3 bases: TGTGCCAGCAGTTTGACAGTAGGAGAGACCCAGTACTTC. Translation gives CASSLTVGETQYF.

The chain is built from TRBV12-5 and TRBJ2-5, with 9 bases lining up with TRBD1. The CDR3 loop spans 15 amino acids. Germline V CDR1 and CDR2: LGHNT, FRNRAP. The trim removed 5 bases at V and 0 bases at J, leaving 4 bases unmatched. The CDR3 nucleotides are TGTGCTAGTGGTCCGGGACAGGGAGACCAAGAGACCCAGTACTTC. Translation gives CASGPGQGDQETQYF.

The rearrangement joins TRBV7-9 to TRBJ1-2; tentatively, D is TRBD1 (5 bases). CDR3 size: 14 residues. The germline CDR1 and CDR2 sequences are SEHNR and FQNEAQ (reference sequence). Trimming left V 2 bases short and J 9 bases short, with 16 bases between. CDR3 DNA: TGTGCCAGCAGCTTAAAAGGCAGGGAGGCCAGCTACACCTTC. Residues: CASSLKGREASYTF.

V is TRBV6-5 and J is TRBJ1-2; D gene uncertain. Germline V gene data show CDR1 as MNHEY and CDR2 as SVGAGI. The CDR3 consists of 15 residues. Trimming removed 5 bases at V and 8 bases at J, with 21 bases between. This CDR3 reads CASSNRIASREGYTF. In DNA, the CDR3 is TGTGCCAGCAGTAACCGGATAGCGTCACGGGAGGGCTACACCTTC.

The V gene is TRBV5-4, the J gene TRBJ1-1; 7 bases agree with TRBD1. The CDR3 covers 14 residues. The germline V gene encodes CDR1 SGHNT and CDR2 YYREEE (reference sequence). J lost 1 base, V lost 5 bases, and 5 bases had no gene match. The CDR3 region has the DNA TGTGCCAGCAGTAGAGACAGGGCGAACACTGAAGCTTTCTTT. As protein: CASSRDRANTEAFF.

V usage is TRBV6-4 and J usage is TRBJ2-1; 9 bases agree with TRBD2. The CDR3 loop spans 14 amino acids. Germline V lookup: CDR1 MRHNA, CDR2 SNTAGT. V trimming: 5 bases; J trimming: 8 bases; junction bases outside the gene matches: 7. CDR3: CASSPSGGFHEQFF. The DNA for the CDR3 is TGTGCCAGCAGTCCAAGCGGGGGGTTTCATGAGCAGTTCTTC.

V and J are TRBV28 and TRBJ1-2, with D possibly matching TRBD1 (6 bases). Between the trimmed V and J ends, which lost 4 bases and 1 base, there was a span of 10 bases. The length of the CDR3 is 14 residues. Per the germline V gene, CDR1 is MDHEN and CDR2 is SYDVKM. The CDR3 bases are TGTGCCAGCAGTTCCCCAGGGGTTAACTATGGCTACACCTTC. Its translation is CASSSPGVNYGYTF.

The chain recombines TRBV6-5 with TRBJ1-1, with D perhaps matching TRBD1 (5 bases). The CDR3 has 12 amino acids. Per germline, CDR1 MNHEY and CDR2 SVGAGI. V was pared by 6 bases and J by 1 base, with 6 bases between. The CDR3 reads CASRGQNTEAFF. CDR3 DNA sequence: TGTGCCAGCAGGGGGCAGAACACTGAAGCTTTCTTT.

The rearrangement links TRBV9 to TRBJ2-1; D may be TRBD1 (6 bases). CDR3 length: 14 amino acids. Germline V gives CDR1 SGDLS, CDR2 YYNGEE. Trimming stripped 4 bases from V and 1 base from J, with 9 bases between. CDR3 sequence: CASSLTGSYNEQFF. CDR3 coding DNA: TGTGCCAGCAGCCTCACAGGGTCCTACAATGAGCAGTTCTTC.

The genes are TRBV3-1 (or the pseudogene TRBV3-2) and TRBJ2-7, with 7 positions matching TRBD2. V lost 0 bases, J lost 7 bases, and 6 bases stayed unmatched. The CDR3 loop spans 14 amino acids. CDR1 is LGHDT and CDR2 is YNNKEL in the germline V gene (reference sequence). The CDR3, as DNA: TGTGCCAGCAGCCAAGATATACTAGCGTGGGAGCAGTACTTC. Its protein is CASSQDILAWEQYF.

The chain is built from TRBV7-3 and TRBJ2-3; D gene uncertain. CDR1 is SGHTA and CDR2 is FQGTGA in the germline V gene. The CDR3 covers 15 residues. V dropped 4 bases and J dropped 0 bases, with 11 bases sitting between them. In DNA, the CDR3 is TGTGCCAGCAGCTCTGGTAAAACTAGCACAGATACGCAGTATTTT. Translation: CASSSGKTSTDTQYF.

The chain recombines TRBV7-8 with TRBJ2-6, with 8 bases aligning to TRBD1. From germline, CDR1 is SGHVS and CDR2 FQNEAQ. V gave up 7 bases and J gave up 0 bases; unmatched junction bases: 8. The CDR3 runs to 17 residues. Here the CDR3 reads CASNDRGVVSGANVLTF. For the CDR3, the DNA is TGTGCCAGCAACGACAGGGGCGTCGTCTCTGGGGCCAACGTCCTGACTTTC.

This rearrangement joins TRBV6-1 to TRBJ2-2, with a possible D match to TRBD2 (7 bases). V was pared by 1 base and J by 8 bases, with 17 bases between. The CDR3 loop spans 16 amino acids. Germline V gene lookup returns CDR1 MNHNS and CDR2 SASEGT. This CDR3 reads CASSEGRWGGWGELFF. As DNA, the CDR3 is TGTGCCAGCAGTGAAGGTCGATGGGGGGGCTGGGGGGAGCTGTTTTTT.

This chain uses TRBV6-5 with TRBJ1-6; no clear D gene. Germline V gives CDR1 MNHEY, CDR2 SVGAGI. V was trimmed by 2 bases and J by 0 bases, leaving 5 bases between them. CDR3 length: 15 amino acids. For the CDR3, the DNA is TGTGCCAGCAGTTACGAGAGCTCCTATAATTCACCCCTCCACTTT. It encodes CASSYESSYNSPLHF.

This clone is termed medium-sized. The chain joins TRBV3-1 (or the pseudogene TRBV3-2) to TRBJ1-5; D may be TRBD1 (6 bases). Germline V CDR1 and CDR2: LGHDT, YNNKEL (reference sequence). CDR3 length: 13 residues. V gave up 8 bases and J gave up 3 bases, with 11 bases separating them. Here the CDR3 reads CASADRPNQPQHF. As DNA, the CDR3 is TGTGCCAGCGCCGACAGGCCCAATCAGCCCCAGCATTTT.

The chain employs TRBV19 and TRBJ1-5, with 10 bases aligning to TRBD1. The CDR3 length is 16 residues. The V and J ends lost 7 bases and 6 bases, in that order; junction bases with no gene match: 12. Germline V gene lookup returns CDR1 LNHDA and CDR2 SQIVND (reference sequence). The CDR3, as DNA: TGTGCCAGTACCGCCCCGACAGGGGGCCAGAGTCAGCCCCAGCATTTT. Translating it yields CASTAPTGGQSQPQHF.

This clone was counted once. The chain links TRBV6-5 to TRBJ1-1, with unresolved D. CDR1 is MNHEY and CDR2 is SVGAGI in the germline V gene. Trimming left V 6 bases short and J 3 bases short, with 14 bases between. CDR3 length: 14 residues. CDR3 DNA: TGTGCCAGCAGGCTTAATCCCCGGGACACTGAAGCTTTCTTT. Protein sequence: CASRLNPRDTEAFF.

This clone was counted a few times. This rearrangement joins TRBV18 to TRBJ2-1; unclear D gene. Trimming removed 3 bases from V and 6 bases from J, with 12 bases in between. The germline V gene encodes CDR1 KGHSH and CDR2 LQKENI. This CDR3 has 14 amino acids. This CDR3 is CASSPEMSPNEQFF. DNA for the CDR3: TGTGCCAGCTCACCTGAAATGAGCCCCAATGAGCAGTTCTTC.

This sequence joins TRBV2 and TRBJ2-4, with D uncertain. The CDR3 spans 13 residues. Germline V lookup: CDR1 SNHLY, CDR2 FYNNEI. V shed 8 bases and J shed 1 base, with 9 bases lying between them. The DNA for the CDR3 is TGTGCCAGCCGGTTCCCGGCCAAAAACATTCAGTACTTC. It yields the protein CASRFPAKNIQYF.

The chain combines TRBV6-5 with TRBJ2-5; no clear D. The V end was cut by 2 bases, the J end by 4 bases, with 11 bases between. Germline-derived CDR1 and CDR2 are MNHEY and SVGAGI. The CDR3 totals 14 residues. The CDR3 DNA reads TGTGCCAGCAGTTACGGAGCTAGTCCAGAGACCCAGTACTTC. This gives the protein CASSYGASPETQYF.

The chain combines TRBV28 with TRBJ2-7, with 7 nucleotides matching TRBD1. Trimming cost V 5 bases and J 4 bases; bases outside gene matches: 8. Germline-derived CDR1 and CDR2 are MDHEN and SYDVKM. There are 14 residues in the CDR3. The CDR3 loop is CASSPWTGRYEQYF. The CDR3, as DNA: TGTGCCAGCAGTCCGTGGACAGGAAGGTACGAGCAGTACTTC.